The present T cell receptor (beta chain) was sequenced within a study of immune cell composition in non-small cell lung cancer. Measured with immunoSEQ multiplex PCR; TCRdb has only the in-frame clones, and not every one. The repertoire holds approximately 9,000 clones, with approximately 76% as singletons. This CDR3 spans 14 amino acids. J was trimmed by 5 bases and V by 3 bases; bases with no gene match: 3. The germline V gene encodes CDR1 MNHEY and CDR2 SMNVEV (reference sequence). Findings and caveats of the study: Clones >0.5% enriched in tumour were rarer in adenocarcinoma (around 35%) than squamous (approximately 80%). Shared sequences between tumour-reactive and dominant in vivo clones were not proven. TIL tumour reactivity correlated with maximal tumour-associated clone frequency in adenocarcinoma. Lung adenocarcinomas had lower top 10 clone scores and clonality than squamous tumours.

To note about this clone: Its antigen is still unknown.

The V call is TRBV27, the J call TRBJ2-2; 7 positions match TRBD1. The sequenced material came from lung tumor tissue. This TCR came from a human donor with non-small cell lung cancer. CDR3 in DNA: TGTGCCAGCAGTTTCACACAGGGGACCGGGGAGCTGTTTTTT. This sequence encodes CASSFTQGTGELFF.